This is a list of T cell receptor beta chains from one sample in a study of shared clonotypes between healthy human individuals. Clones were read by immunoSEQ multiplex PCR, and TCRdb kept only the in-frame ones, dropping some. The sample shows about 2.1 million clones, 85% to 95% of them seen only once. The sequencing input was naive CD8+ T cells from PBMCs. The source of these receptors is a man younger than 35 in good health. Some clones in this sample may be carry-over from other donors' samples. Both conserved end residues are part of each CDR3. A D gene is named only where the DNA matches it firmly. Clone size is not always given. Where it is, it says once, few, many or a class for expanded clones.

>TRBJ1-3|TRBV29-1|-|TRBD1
CSVEDRETGVSGTIYF
TGCAGCGTTGAAGATCGGGAGACAGGGGTGTCTGGCACCATATATTTT
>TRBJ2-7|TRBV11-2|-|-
CASSFGYYEQYF
TGTGCCAGCAGCTTCGGGTACTACGAGCAGTACTTC
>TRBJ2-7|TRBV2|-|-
CASSEAPGYEQYF
TGTGCCAGCAGTGAAGCGCCAGGCTACGAGCAGTACTTC
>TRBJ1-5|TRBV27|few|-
CASSSYTEDNQPQHF
TGTGCCAGCAGTTCCTACACGGAGGACAATCAGCCCCAGCATTTT
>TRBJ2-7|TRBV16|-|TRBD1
CASSQSHRQGYEQYF
TGTGCCAGCAGCCAATCTCATAGACAGGGGTACGAGCAGTACTTC
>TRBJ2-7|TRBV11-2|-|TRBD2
CASRKGLVYEQYF
TGTGCCAGCAGAAAGGGACTAGTCTACGAGCAGTACTTC
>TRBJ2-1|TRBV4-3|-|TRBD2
CASTTSEGYNEQFF
TGCGCCAGCACAACTAGCGAGGGCTACAATGAGCAGTTCTTC
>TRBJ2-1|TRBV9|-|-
CASSVVGRSSSNEQFF
TGTGCCAGCAGCGTAGTCGGCCGGTCCTCCTCCAATGAGCAGTTCTTC
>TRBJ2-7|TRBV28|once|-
CASSLLTRPPDEQYF
TGTGCCAGCAGTTTATTGACCCGTCCCCCCGACGAGCAGTACTTC
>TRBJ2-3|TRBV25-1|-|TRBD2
CASGGREALESNTQYF
TGTGCCAGCGGCGGGCGGGAGGCTCTGGAGTCCAATACGCAGTATTTT
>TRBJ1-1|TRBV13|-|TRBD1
CASHRGMNTEAFF
TGTGCCAGCCACAGGGGCATGAACACTGAAGCTTTCTTT
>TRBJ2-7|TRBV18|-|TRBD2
CASSPGLAGGPDYNEQYF
TGTGCCAGCTCACCAGGGCTAGCGGGAGGGCCTGACTATAACGAGCAGTACTTC
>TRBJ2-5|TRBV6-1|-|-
CASIPLPPGRETQYF
TGTGCCAGCATCCCTCTCCCCCCGGGGCGAGAGACCCAGTACTTC
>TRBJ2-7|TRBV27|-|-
CASSPSAGPSAYEQYF
TGTGCCAGCAGTCCAAGTGCCGGGCCAAGTGCCTACGAGCAGTACTTC
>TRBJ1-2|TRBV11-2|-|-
CASSPSAGANYGYTF
TGTGCCAGCAGCCCCTCTGCCGGCGCTAACTATGGCTACACCTTC
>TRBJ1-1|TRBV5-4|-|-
CASSFGGGLEAFF
TGTGCCAGCAGCTTTGGAGGAGGTCTTGAAGCTTTCTTT
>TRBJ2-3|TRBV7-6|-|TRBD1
CASSHVGQGSFTDTQYF
TGTGCCAGCAGTCATGTAGGACAGGGGTCTTTCACAGATACGCAGTATTTT
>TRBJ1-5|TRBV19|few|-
CASSTPGVGVQPQHF
TGTGCCAGTAGTACACCAGGGGTTGGGGTTCAGCCCCAGCATTTT
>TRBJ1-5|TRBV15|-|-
CATSAGGVSNQPQHF
TGTGCCACCAGCGCCGGAGGGGTTAGCAATCAGCCCCAGCATTTT
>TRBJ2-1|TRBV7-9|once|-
CASSLEGPSYNEQFF
TGTGCCAGCAGCCTGGAGGGTCCCTCCTACAATGAGCAGTTCTTC
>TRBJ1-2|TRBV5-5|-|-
CASSLKRATQIENYGYTF
TGTGCCAGCAGCTTAAAGCGCGCGACCCAAATCGAGAACTATGGCTACACCTTC
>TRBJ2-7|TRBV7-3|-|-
CASSLRDAGAYEQYF
TGTGCCAGCAGCTTAAGGGACGCTGGGGCCTACGAGCAGTACTTC
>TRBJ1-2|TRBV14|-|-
CASRTDFIYGYTF
TGTGCCAGCAGGACGGATTTCATCTATGGCTACACCTTC
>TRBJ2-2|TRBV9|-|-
CASSVGGTEITIGELFF
TGTGCCAGCAGCGTAGGGGGGACCGAGATCACCATCGGGGAGCTGTTTTTT
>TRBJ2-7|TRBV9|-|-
CASSVYPRGGEQYF
TGTGCCAGCAGCGTATACCCCAGGGGAGGCGAGCAGTACTTC
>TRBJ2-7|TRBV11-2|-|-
CASSLDPGQSWGEQYF
TGTGCCAGCAGCTTAGATCCAGGACAGTCTTGGGGCGAGCAGTACTTC
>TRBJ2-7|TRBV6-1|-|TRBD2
CASSEGLGTYEQYF
TGTGCCAGCAGTGAGGGACTAGGGACGTACGAGCAGTACTTC
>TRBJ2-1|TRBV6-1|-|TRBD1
CASTQTGGDEQFF
TGTGCCAGCACCCAAACAGGGGGCGATGAGCAGTTCTTC
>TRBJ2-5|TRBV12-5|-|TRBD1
CASASRDSQETQYF
TGTGCTAGTGCCTCTCGGGACAGTCAAGAGACCCAGTACTTC
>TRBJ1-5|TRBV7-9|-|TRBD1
CASSRGTGGSADSNQPQHF
TGTGCCAGCAGCCGCGGGACAGGGGGCTCGGCTGATAGCAATCAGCCCCAGCATTTT